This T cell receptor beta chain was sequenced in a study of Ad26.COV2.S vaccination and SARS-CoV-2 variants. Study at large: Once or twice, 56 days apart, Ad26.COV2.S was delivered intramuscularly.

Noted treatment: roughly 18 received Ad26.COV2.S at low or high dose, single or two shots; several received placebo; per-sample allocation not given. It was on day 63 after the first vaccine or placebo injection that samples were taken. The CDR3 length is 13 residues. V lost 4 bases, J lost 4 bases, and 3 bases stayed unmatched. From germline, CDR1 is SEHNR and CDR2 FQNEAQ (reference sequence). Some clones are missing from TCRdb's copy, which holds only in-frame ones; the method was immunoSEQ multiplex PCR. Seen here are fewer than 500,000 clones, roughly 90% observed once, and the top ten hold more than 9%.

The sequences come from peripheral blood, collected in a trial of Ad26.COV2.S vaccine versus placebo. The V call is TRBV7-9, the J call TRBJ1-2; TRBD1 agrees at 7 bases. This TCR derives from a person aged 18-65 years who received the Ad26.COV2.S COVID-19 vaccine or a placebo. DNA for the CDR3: TGTGCCAGCAGCTCGGGACAGACCTATGGCTACACCTTC. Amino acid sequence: CASSSGQTYGYTF. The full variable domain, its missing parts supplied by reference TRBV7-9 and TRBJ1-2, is DTGVSQNPRHKITKRGQNVTFRCDPISEHNRLYWYRQTLGQGPEFLTYFQNEAQLEKSRLLSDRFSAERPKGSFSTLEIQRTEQGDSAMYLCASSSGQTYGYTFGSGTRLTVV.